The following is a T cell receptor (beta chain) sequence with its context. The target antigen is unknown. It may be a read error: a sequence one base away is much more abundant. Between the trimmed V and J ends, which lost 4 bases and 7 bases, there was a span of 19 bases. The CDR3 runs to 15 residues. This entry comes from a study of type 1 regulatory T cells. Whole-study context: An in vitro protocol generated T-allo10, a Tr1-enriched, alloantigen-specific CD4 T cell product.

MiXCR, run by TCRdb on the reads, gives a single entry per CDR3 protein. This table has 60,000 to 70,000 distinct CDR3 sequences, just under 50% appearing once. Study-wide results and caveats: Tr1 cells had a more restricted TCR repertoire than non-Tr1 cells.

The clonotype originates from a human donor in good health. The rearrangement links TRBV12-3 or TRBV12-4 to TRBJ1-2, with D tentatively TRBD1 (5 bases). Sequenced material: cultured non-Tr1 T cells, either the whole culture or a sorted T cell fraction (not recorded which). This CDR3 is CASSSPETQGFGYTF. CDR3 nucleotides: TGTGCCAGCAGTTCGCCAGAGACCCAGGGATTTGGCTACACCTTC.